In this sample, the clone carrying this T cell receptor (beta chain) is medium-sized (0.01 to 0.1%). The data were taken from a study of blood T cell repertoires in COVID-19. Whole-study context: Both acute and convalescent COVID-19 samples were obtained from the United States, Italy and Spain. Sample material is recorded as cDNA or gDNA derived from T cells, B-cell-depleted T cells, or PBMCs.

Per the study methods: From reference gene primer amplification, estimates of nucleated cell counts were derived. TCRdb's copy holds only in-frame clones and misses some; the assay was immunoSEQ multiplex PCR. The V and J calls and clone size come from that table; D and trimming were worked out from the DNA. Among some 90,000 clones, over 65% were seen once, and the ten largest hold 11%. Germline CDR1 SEHNR, CDR2 FQNEAQ (reference sequence). This CDR3 spans 15 amino acids. After removal of 5 bases from V and 0 bases from J, the junction contained 2 bases not matched to a gene. The gene calls are TRBV7-9 and TRBJ1-3; 9 bases are shared with TRBD1. This receptor was obtained from a human donor in a cohort sampled during active COVID-19. Sample: peripheral blood. CDR3 protein: CASSGQGLSGNTIYF. CDR3 DNA: TGTGCCAGCAGCGGACAGGGGCTCTCTGGAAACACCATATATTTT.